This paragraph covers one T cell receptor (beta chain) sequence. The sample comes from a study of T cell changes during pregnancy in multiple sclerosis. Only in-frame clones appear in the TCRdb table, and some are missing; sequencing was by immunoSEQ multiplex PCR. The table includes about 70,000 clones, around 94% detected once. Germline lookup yields CDR1 LGHNA and CDR2 YSLEER. Trimming pared 0 bases from V and 2 bases from J, leaving 10 bases between. The CDR3 consists of 15 residues. The receptor comes from a female donor with multiple sclerosis, enrolled in a pregnancy study. The material sequenced was peripheral blood, taken in the third trimester of pregnancy. V gene TRBV4-3 combines with J gene TRBJ2-5; TRBD2 is a possible D gene (5 bases). The CDR3 region has the DNA TGCGCCAGCAGCCAAGATGGCGGGCAGCAAGAGACCCAGTACTTC. This gives the protein CASSQDGGQQETQYF.